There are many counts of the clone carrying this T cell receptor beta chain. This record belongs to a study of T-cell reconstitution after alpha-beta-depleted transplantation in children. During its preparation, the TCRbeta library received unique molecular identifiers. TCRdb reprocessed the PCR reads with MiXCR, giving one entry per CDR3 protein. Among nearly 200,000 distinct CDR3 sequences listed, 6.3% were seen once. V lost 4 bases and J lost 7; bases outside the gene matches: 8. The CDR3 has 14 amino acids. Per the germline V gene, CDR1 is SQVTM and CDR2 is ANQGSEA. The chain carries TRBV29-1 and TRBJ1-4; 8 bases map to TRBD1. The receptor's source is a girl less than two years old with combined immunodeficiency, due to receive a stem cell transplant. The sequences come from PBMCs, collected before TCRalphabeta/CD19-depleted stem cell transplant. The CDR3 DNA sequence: TGCAGCGTTGTCCTAACAGGGGGTGGTGAAAAACTGTTTTTT. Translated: CSVVLTGGGEKLFF.